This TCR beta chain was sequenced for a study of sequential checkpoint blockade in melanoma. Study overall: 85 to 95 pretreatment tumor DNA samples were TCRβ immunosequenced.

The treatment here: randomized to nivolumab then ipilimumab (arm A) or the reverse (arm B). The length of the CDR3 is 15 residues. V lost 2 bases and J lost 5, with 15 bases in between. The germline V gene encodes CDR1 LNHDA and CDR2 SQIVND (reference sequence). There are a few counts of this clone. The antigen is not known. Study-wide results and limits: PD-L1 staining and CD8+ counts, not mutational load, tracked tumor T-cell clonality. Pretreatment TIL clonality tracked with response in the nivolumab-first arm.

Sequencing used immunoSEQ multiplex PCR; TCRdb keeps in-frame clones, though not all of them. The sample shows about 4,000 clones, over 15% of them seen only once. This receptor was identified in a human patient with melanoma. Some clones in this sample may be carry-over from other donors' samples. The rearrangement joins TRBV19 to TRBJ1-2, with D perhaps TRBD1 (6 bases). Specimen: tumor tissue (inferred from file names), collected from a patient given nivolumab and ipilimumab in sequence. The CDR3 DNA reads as TGTGCCAGTAGTATAATCCCAGGGGTCTCATATGGCTACACCTTC. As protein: CASSIIPGVSYGYTF.